The 3 T cell receptor beta chains below come from one sample, sequenced in a study of cytomegalovirus exposure and HLA in healthy donors. PCR primers comprised 60 Vbeta and 13 Jbeta primers. Sequencing was performed with immunoSEQ multiplex PCR; in TCRdb, only in-frame clones are kept and a portion is missing. This table holds over 80,000 clones, approximately 72% found once. The sequencing sample was made of PBMCs. The receptors shown here come from a female donor in good health and CMV-seropositive.

This chain uses TRBV13 with TRBJ1-2; perhaps TRBD1 as D (6 bases). Germline V gene data show CDR1 as PRHDT and CDR2 as FYEKMQ (reference sequence). The CDR3 is 15 amino acids. V lost 5 bases to trimming and J lost 5 bases, with 18 bases between them. CDR3 in amino acids: CASSLNQGRDYGYTF. DNA of the CDR3: TGTGCCAGCAGCCTCAATCAGGGGCGCGATTATGGCTACACCTTC.

The rearrangement uses TRBV7-2 and TRBJ2-3; weak D call: TRBD1 (5 bases). This CDR3 spans 15 amino acids. The V gene lost 3 bases and the J gene lost 1 base, with 11 bases spanning the gap. Germline V gene lookup returns CDR1 SGHTA and CDR2 FQGNSA. The CDR3 spells CASSFPLGGTDTQYF. Written as DNA, the CDR3 is TGTGCCAGCAGCTTTCCTTTAGGGGGCACAGATACGCAGTATTTT.

There are a few counts of this clone. The chain has TRBV18 and TRBJ2-4, with D possibly matching TRBD1 (5 bases). Trimming removed 3 bases from V and 7 bases from J, with 10 bases in between. Germline assignment: CDR1 KGHSH and CDR2 LQKENI. This CDR3 has 13 amino acids. CDR3 residues: CASSPPRQNIQYF. In DNA, the CDR3 is TGTGCCAGCTCACCCCCGAGACAGAACATTCAGTACTTC.